The 2 T cell receptor beta chains in this list originate from one sample, sequenced in a study of cytomegalovirus exposure and HLA in healthy donors. Amplification used 60 Vbeta primers and 13 Jbeta primers. This table comes from immunoSEQ multiplex PCR, and its TCRdb copy is limited to in-frame clones, with some not included. The sample holds roughly 93,000 clones, around 80% seen once. Sequenced input: PBMCs. The receptor source for this set is a young man in good health and CMV-seronegative.

DNA of the CDR3: TGTGCCAGCAGCCAGGGCACAGCCAATGAGCAGTTCTTC. Translating it yields CASSQGTANEQFF. This sequence joins TRBV7-3 and TRBJ2-1; possibly TRBD1 for D (5 bases). CDR3 length: 13 residues. Trimming removed 5 bases from V and 6 bases from J, with 11 bases in between. Germline V gene lookup returns CDR1 SGHTA and CDR2 FQGTGA.

This chain uses TRBV5-1 with TRBJ2-1, with D perhaps matching TRBD1 (5 bases). This CDR3 has 13 amino acids. Germline assignment: CDR1 SGHRS and CDR2 YFSETQ. V lost 3 bases to trimming and J lost 7 bases, with 11 bases between them. The CDR3 protein is CASSSGHGNEQFF. DNA of the CDR3: TGCGCCAGCAGCTCCGGACACGGGAATGAGCAGTTCTTC.